Following are 18 T cell receptor beta chains from one sample sequenced in a study of blood T cells in healthy people across ages. The use of a sample-barcoded 5' primer and a J-beta primer mix characterized a second PCR of roughly 6 to 11 cycles. TCRdb re-called the 5' RACE reads with MiXCR, one entry per CDR3 protein. The repertoire consists of about 970,000 distinct CDR3 sequences, with about 53% occurring once and the leading ten covering over 20%. The sample taken for sequencing was blood. Receptors originate from a woman aged 60-70 years in good health.

This clonotype occurred a few times. For the CDR3, the DNA is TGCGCCAGCAGCCAGGTTGGGACAGACACAGATACGCAGTATTTT. Amino acids: CASSQVGTDTDTQYF. The chain employs TRBV4-3 and TRBJ2-3, with 7 bases lining up with TRBD1. Germline V gene lookup returns CDR1 LGHNA and CDR2 YSLEER. J lost 2 bases, V lost 3 bases, and 5 bases had no gene match. CDR3 length: 15 amino acids.

This clonotype was found a few times. The chain couples TRBV6-1 to TRBJ1-5; the D gene is possibly TRBD1 (6 bases). This CDR3 is 16 amino acids long. The germline V gene has CDR1 MNHNS and CDR2 SASEGT. Trimming cost V 7 bases and J 2 bases, with 18 bases left between them. In DNA, the CDR3 is TGTGCCAGCACGAGCAACGGGGGCATCGGCAATCAGCCCCAGCATTTT. Protein product: CASTSNGGIGNQPQHF.

This clonotype was counted only a few times. V is TRBV2 and J is TRBJ1-4; tentatively, D is TRBD1 (5 bases). CDR3 size: 13 residues. The germline CDR1 and CDR2 sequences are SNHLY and FYNNEI. Trimming took 6 bases from V and 4 from J, leaving 9 bases between them. Here the CDR3 DNA reads TGTGCCAGCAGCCGGGACCATAATGAAAAACTGTTTTTT. Amino acid sequence: CASSRDHNEKLFF.

The chain uses TRBV20-1 and TRBJ2-5; possibly TRBD2 for D (5 bases). Trimming took 8 bases from V and 5 from J, leaving 21 bases between them. Germline V gives CDR1 DFQATT, CDR2 SNEGSKA (reference sequence). This CDR3 is 14 amino acids long. The CDR3, as DNA: TGCAGTCCACCCACGCGAGGGAGTAGGGAGACCCAGTACTTC. Amino acid sequence: CSPPTRGSRETQYF.

This clonotype has just a few counts. The gene calls are TRBV7-3 and TRBJ2-1; D is uncertain. CDR3 length: 13 residues. The germline V gene has CDR1 SGHTA and CDR2 FQGTGA. V dropped 1 base and J dropped 10 bases, with 11 bases sitting between them. The CDR3 nucleotides read TGTGCCAGCAGCTTAAGGCGGACGGACGAGCAGTTCTTC. Translation gives CASSLRRTDEQFF.

In regard to this clonotype: One junction end disagrees with the germline gene, perhaps due to a read error. The chain joins TRBV2 to TRBJ2-1; tentative D call: TRBD1 (5 bases). Per the germline V gene, CDR1 is SNHLY and CDR2 is FYNNEI. CDR3 length equals 13 residues. The CDR3 reads CACARDSYYEQFF. The CDR3 region has the DNA TGTGCCTGCGCCAGGGATAGCTACTATGAGCAGTTCTTC. Looking up the rest from reference TRBV2 and TRBJ2-1 gives the full variable domain: EPEVTQTPSHQVTQMGQEVILRCVPISNHLYFYWYRQILGQKVEFLVSFYNNEISEKSEIFDDQFSVERPDGSNFTLKIRSTKLEDSAMYFCACARDSYYEQFFGPGTRLTVL.

The V and J genes are TRBV7-2 and TRBJ2-5; tentatively, D is TRBD2 (6 bases). The ends were cut back, 5 bases at V and 2 bases at J, with 21 bases in the middle. Per the germline V gene, CDR1 is SGHTA and CDR2 is FQGNSA. CDR3 size: 17 residues. In DNA, the CDR3 is TGTGCCAGCAGCCTTAGGAGGGCGTTGCTGAGACAAGAGACCCAGTACTTC. Translation: CASSLRRALLRQETQYF.

V and J are TRBV10-3 and TRBJ2-4; D possibly corresponds to TRBD1 (6 bases). Per the germline V gene, CDR1 is ENHRY and CDR2 is SYGVKD. The CDR3 spans 12 residues. V was trimmed by 3 bases and J by 12 bases, leaving 12 bases between them. The CDR3 DNA follows: TGTGCCATCAGTGAATCCAGGGGTGATCAGTACTTC. Protein: CAISESRGDQYF.

In its sample, this clonotype was seen a few times. The chain is built from TRBV27 and TRBJ2-3; 7 positions match TRBD2. From germline, CDR1 is MNHEY and CDR2 SMNVEV (reference sequence). The CDR3 sequence is 16 residues long. V was pared by 0 bases and J by 3 bases, with 6 bases of the junction left unmatched. The CDR3 coding sequence is TGTGCCAGCAGTTTATCCATCGGGGGGAGTACAGATACGCAGTATTTT. Its protein is CASSLSIGGSTDTQYF.

This clonotype was seen a few times. The chain joins TRBV4-1 to TRBJ2-2; D is possibly TRBD2 (5 bases). V was pared by 8 bases and J by 3 bases, with 22 bases between. Germline assignment: CDR1 MGHRA and CDR2 YSYEKL. The CDR3 totals 17 residues. The CDR3 loop reads CASSRSRDPIYTGELFF. CDR3 coding DNA: TGCGCCAGCTCCAGAAGCCGGGATCCAATATACACCGGGGAGCTGTTTTTT.

V and J are TRBV6-5 and TRBJ1-1, with 7 bases identical to TRBD1. CDR3 size: 13 residues. The J segment lost 13 bases and the V segment lost 5 bases, leaving 13 bases of the junction unmatched. Looked up from germline, CDR1 is MNHEY and CDR2 is SVGAGI. CDR3 region: CASSRRQGGVGFF. The CDR3 nucleotides are TGTGCCAGCAGTCGCCGGCAGGGGGGGGTGGGTTTCTTT.

The V call is TRBV7-7, the J call TRBJ2-5; perhaps TRBD2 as D (7 bases). CDR1 SSHAT and CDR2 FNYEAQ come from the germline V gene (reference sequence). This CDR3 is 15 amino acids long. V was shortened by 0 bases and J by 2 bases, with 10 bases between the two germline ends. The CDR3 sequence is CASSLAQGGQETQYF. As DNA, the CDR3 is TGTGCCAGCAGCTTAGCACAGGGAGGGCAAGAGACCCAGTACTTC.

The chain links TRBV28 to TRBJ2-7, with 11 bases aligning to TRBD2. CDR1 and CDR2 (germline): MDHEN, SYDVKM. Unmatched junction bases numbered 5, after V lost 6 bases and J lost 4 bases. The CDR3 has 14 residues. The CDR3 loop is CASRPSGRRYEQYF. The CDR3 DNA reads TGTGCCAGCAGACCTAGCGGGAGGCGTTACGAGCAGTACTTC.

This clonotype was detected many times. Here the CDR3 reads CASSLGLSSGANVLTF. CDR3 DNA sequence: TGTGCCAGCAGTTTAGGACTTAGCTCTGGGGCCAACGTCCTGACTTTC. This chain joins TRBV27 and TRBJ2-6, with D perhaps matching TRBD2 (5 bases). This CDR3 is 16 amino acids long. Germline-derived CDR1 and CDR2 are MNHEY and SMNVEV (reference sequence). V lost 2 bases, J lost 0 bases, and 8 bases lay in between.

This clonotype was detected a few times. V gene TRBV5-8 combines with J gene TRBJ2-1; D may be TRBD1 or TRBD2 (5 bases each). The CDR3 length is 14 residues. Germline assignment: CDR1 SGHTS and CDR2 YDEGEE. Trimming cost V 4 bases and J 6 bases, with 14 bases left between them. CDR3 sequence: CASSPGPWGNEQFF. The CDR3 nucleotides are TGTGCCAGCAGCCCGGGACCTTGGGGCAATGAGCAGTTCTTC.

This chain connects TRBV3-1 to TRBJ2-3; 8 nucleotides match TRBD2. This CDR3 has 14 residues. Trimming removed 4 bases from V and 8 bases from J; junction bases left unmatched: 8. The germline gives CDR1 LGHDT, CDR2 YNNKEL (reference sequence). The DNA for the CDR3 is TGTGCCAGCAGCCCCAGCGGGAGAAGGGGTACGCAGTATTTT. Amino acid sequence: CASSPSGRRGTQYF.

The rearrangement joins TRBV20-1 to TRBJ2-3, with D possibly being TRBD1 (6 bases). Germline CDR1 and CDR2: DFQATT and SNEGSKA (reference sequence). The CDR3 has 15 residues. Trimming took 0 bases from V and 1 from J, leaving 11 bases between them. CDR3 residues: CSARDPTGRTDTQYF. For the CDR3, the DNA is TGCAGTGCTAGAGACCCGACAGGTCGCACAGATACGCAGTATTTT.

The chain uses TRBV27 and TRBJ2-1; perhaps D is TRBD1 or TRBD2 (6 bases each). The ends were cut back, 2 bases at V and 9 bases at J, with 11 bases in the middle. The CDR3 contains 13 residues. The germline gives CDR1 MNHEY, CDR2 SMNVEV (reference sequence). CDR3 amino acids: CASSLGGPSEQFF. Written as DNA, the CDR3 is TGTGCCAGCAGTTTAGGGGGGCCTAGTGAGCAGTTCTTC.